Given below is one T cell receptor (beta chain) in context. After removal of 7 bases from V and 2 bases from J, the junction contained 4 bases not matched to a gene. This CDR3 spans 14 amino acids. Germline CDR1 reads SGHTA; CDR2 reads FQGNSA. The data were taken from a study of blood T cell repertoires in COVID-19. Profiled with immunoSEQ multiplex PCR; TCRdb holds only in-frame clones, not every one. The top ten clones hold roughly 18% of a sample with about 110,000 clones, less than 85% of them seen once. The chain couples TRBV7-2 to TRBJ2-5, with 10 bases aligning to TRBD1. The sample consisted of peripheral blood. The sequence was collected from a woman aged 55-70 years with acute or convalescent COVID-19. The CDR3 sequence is CASTPDRGQETQYF. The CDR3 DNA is TGTGCCAGCACCCCGGACAGGGGGCAAGAGACCCAGTACTTC.